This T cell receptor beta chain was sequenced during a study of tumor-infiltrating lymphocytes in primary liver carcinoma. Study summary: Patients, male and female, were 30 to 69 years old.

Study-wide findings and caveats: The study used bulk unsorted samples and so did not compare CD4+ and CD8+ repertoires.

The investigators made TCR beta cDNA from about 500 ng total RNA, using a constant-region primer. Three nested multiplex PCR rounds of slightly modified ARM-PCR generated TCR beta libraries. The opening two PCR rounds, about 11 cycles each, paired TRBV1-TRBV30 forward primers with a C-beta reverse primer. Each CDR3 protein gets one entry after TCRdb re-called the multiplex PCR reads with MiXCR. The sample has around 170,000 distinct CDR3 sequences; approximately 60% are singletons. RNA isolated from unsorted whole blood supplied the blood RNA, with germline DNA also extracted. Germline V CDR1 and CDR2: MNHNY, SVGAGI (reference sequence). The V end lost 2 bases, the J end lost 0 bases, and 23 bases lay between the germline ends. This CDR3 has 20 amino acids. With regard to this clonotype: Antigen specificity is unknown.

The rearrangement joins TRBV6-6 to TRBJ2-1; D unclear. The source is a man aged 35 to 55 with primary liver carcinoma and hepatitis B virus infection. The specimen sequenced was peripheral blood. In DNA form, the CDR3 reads TGTGCCAGCAGTTACACCCCCGTAGTTCAGACGGGTTTCTCCTACAATGAGCAGTTCTTC. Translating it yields CASSYTPVVQTGFSYNEQFF.